The 6 T cell receptor beta chains presented below share a single source sample, sequenced in a study of T cells in Graves' hyperthyroidism and ophthalmopathy. TCR beta CDR3 regions were amplified from RNA transcripts. In the first-round RT-PCR of the TCR CDR3, the HTBI primer set was used. TCRdb re-analysed the multiplex PCR reads in MiXCR, keeping a single row per CDR3 protein. The sample lists about 420,000 distinct CDR3 sequences, approximately 14% occurring once. Material for sequencing was blood. The origin of the receptors is a young woman with Graves' hyperthyroidism.

This clonotype was recorded at least ten times. V and J are TRBV6-2 or TRBV6-3 and TRBJ2-7; weak D call: TRBD2 (6 bases). Per the germline V gene, CDR1 is MNHEY and CDR2 is SVGEGT. V was pared by 2 bases and J by 6 bases, with 8 bases between. The CDR3 contains 12 residues. The CDR3 nucleotides read TGTGCCAGCAGTTACGGCGGGGTCGAGCAGTACTTC. Its translation: CASSYGGVEQYF.

Many counts were recorded for this clonotype. The rearrangement joins TRBV11-2 to TRBJ2-5, with D maybe TRBD2 (6 bases). CDR1 and CDR2 (germline): SGHAT, FQNNGV. CDR3 length: 15 residues. Trimming cost V 1 base and J 9 bases, with 18 bases left between them. In DNA form, the CDR3 reads TGTGCCAGCAGCTTAGGCGCCGCCGGAGGGTATCCCCAGTACTTC. Amino acids: CASSLGAAGGYPQYF.

There are a few counts of this clonotype. The J gene is TRBJ2-2, the V gene TRBV9; D is uncertain. Per germline, CDR1 SGDLS and CDR2 YYNGEE. The CDR3 length is 15 residues. Trimming took off 0 bases at V and 1 base at J, with 7 bases between the two ends. CDR3 region: CASSVDSLNTGELFF. CDR3 coding DNA: TGTGCCAGCAGCGTAGATTCGTTGAACACCGGGGAGCTGTTTTTT.

This clonotype was counted at least ten times. The chain recombines TRBV2 with TRBJ1-4, with TRBD1 identical over 7 bases. Trimming cost V 4 bases and J 8 bases; bases outside gene matches: 7. CDR1 and CDR2 (germline): SNHLY, FYNNEI. The CDR3 runs to 14 residues. This CDR3 is CASSGYRGGEKLFF. CDR3 DNA: TGTGCCAGCAGTGGTTACAGGGGAGGGGAAAAACTGTTTTTT.

The chain uses TRBV6-2 or TRBV6-3 and TRBJ2-7; D is unclear. With 6 bases removed from V and 1 base from J, the gap between germline ends came to 16 bases. Germline loops: CDR1 MNHEY, CDR2 SVGEGT. The CDR3 runs to 15 residues. The CDR3 sequence is CASSSILLSSYEQYF. CDR3 DNA: TGTGCCAGCAGCAGTATCCTACTATCTTCCTACGAGCAGTACTTC.

The V gene is TRBV2, the J gene TRBJ1-5, with D unclear. Trimming took 6 bases from V and 2 from J, leaving 8 bases between them. CDR1 and CDR2 from the germline V gene are SNHLY and FYNNEI. The CDR3 extends over 13 amino acids. The CDR3 here is CASRETGNQPQHF. Here the CDR3 DNA reads TGTGCCAGCAGGGAAACGGGCAATCAGCCCCAGCATTTT.